This T cell receptor beta chain emerged from a study of blood T cell repertoires in COVID-19. Study at large: Whether acute or convalescent, the COVID-19 samples came from the United States, Italy and Spain. PBMCs, B-cell-depleted T cells, or T cells were the source of the cDNA or gDNA that made up the material.

Authors' data handling: How many nucleated cells were present was estimated from reference gene primer amplification. Data came from immunoSEQ multiplex PCR; TCRdb stores just in-frame clones and leaves some out. That table supplies the V and J calls and clone size; D and trimming were determined from the DNA. In the table there are about 310,000 clones, approximately 86% of which are singletons. This CDR3 spans 13 amino acids. V lost 6 bases and J lost 9, with 15 bases in between. Germline-derived CDR1 and CDR2 are SNHLY and FYNNEI. Source material: peripheral blood. This clonotype originated in a man between 65 and 79 years old with acute or convalescent COVID-19. The chain links TRBV2 to TRBJ2-1, with D uncertain. The CDR3 coding sequence is TGTGCCAGCAGATACCGTACAGCCTTTGAGCAGTTCTTC. It codes for CASRYRTAFEQFF.